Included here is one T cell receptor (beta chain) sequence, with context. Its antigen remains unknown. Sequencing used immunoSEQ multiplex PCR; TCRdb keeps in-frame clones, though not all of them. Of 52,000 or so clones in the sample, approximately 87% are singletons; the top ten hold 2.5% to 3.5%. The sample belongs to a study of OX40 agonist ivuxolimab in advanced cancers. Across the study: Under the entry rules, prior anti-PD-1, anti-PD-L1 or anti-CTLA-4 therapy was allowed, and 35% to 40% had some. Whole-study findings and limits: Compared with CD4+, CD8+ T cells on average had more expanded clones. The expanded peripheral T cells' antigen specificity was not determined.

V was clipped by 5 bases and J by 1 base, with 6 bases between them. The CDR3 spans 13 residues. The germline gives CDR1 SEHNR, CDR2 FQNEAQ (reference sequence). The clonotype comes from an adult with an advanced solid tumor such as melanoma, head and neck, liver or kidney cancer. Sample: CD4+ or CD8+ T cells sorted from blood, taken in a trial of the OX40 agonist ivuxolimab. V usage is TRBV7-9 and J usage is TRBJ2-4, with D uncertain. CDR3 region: CASSPQAKNIQYF. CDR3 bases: TGTGCCAGCAGCCCGCAGGCCAAAAACATTCAGTACTTC.